This T cell receptor (beta chain) was obtained from a study of T-cell memory formation after mild COVID-19. Study context: TCR clusters showed largely donor specificity. Study-level findings and limits: Second-wave clones peaking on day 37 lacked confirmed SARS-CoV-2 specificity. In pre-infection memory, a portion of responding clones appeared, which suggested that cross-reactive memory joined.

Comment on this clonotype: Antigen specificity is unknown.

TCRalpha and TCRbeta libraries used 5'RACE with constant-segment primers and UMIs. TCRdb processed the 5' RACE reads anew with MiXCR; each CDR3 protein has one entry. The table lists a few hundred thousand distinct CDR3 sequences, roughly 18% of them singletons, with about 21% in the top ten. This clonotype was sampled from a man between 18 and 35 years old who had mild COVID-19 (a few samples of this study predate the infection). Cell type and time point are not known. The specimen sequenced was PBMCs or a T cell subset sorted from them (not recorded which).

The chain's CDR3 is CSVSYLECPYEQYF. The DNA of the CDR3 is TGCAGCGTGTCTTACCTCGAGTGCCCCTACGAGCAGTACTTC. The chain employs TRBV29-1 and TRBJ2-7; D not resolved. The germline V gene encodes CDR1 SQVTM and CDR2 ANQGSEA. CDR3 size: 14 residues. V was cut by 6 bases and J by 2 bases, with 17 bases left in between.